The 24 T cell receptor beta chains reported below all come from one sample, sequenced in a study of T cell responses to AZD1222 COVID-19 vaccine. Profiled with immunoSEQ multiplex PCR; TCRdb holds only in-frame clones, not every one. Of about 79,000 clones listed, 75% to 85% are singletons. Specimen: peripheral blood, collected on day 0 of AZD1222 vaccination. These receptors all stem from an adult in good health.

The gene calls are TRBV30 and TRBJ2-1; tentative D call: TRBD1 (6 bases). Trimming left V 5 bases short and J 5 bases short, with 16 bases between. CDR1 and CDR2 (germline): GTSNPN, SVGIG (reference sequence). CDR3 length: 14 amino acids. The chain's CDR3 is CAWGRGSMDNEQFF. In nucleotides, the CDR3 is TGTGCCTGGGGAAGGGGGTCTATGGACAATGAGCAGTTCTTC.

The CDR3 loop reads CASSPGTLGNTIYF. The DNA for the CDR3 is TGTGCCAGTAGTCCCGGGACACTTGGAAACACCATATATTTT. The chain links TRBV19 to TRBJ1-3; D is perhaps TRBD1 (6 bases). Trimming pared 5 bases from V and 3 bases from J, leaving 11 bases between. CDR3 length equals 14 residues. Germline-derived CDR1 and CDR2 are LNHDA and SQIVND (reference sequence).

The chain uses TRBV27 and TRBJ2-1; TRBD2 matches 11 bases. The length of the CDR3 is 15 residues. Germline V gives CDR1 MNHEY, CDR2 SMNVEV (reference sequence). The ends lost 5 bases at V and 8 bases at J; junction bases unmatched: 8. The DNA for the CDR3 is TGTGCCAGCAGTCCGATAGCGGGAGGGTCCTATGAGCAGTTCTTC. Protein product: CASSPIAGGSYEQFF.

This chain uses TRBV11-2 with TRBJ2-7, with D hard to call. The CDR3 sequence is 15 residues long. CDR1 is SGHAT, CDR2 FQNNGV, per germline. Trimming stripped 5 bases from V and 5 bases from J, with 19 bases between. CDR3 amino acids: CASSVSGSTRDEQYF. The CDR3 DNA reads TGTGCCAGCAGCGTATCCGGGTCCACCCGGGACGAGCAGTACTTC.

The rearrangement joins TRBV10-3 to TRBJ2-7; 8 bases are a match to TRBD1. Germline CDR1 is ENHRY and CDR2 is SYGVKD. CDR3 length equals 11 residues. The J segment lost 6 bases and the V segment lost 9 bases, leaving 4 bases of the junction unmatched. CDR3 region: CAIGDRLEQYF. The DNA for the CDR3 is TGTGCCATTGGGGACAGGCTCGAGCAGTACTTC.

The chain couples TRBV20-1 to TRBJ2-5; D unclear. V gave up 1 base and J gave up 5 bases, with 5 bases separating them. This CDR3 is 11 amino acids long. Germline-derived CDR1 and CDR2 are DFQATT and SNEGSKA (reference sequence). The CDR3 region is CSARGRETQYF. The DNA for the CDR3 is TGCAGTGCTAGAGGCCGGGAGACCCAGTACTTC.

This clone came up once. The chain uses TRBV4-1 and TRBJ2-5, with a tentative D call TRBD1 (5 bases). V lost 1 base, J lost 5 bases, and 8 bases lay in between. From germline, CDR1 is MGHRA and CDR2 YSYEKL. CDR3 size: 13 residues. Here the CDR3 DNA reads TGCGCCAGCAGCCAAGCAGGGCCGGAGACCCAGTACTTC. Translating gives CASSQAGPETQYF.

This chain uses TRBV25-1 with TRBJ1-4, with D maybe TRBD1 (5 bases). Trimming removed 2 bases at V and 4 bases at J, with 8 bases between. In germline, CDR1 is MGHDK, CDR2 SYGVNS. The CDR3 sequence is 14 residues long. CDR3 bases: TGTGCCAGCAGTGAAGGACATGATAATGAAAAACTGTTTTTT. It is translated as CASSEGHDNEKLFF.

The chain employs TRBV29-1 and TRBJ1-1; no reliable D call. Trimming removed 4 bases from V and 6 bases from J, with 3 bases in between. This CDR3 has 9 amino acids. From germline, CDR1 is SQVTM and CDR2 ANQGSEA. CDR3 coding DNA: TGCAGCGTTGGGGCTGAAGCTTTCTTT. It specifies CSVGAEAFF. The full variable domain, its missing parts supplied by reference TRBV29-1 and TRBJ1-1, is SAVISQKPSRDICQRGTSLTIQCQVDSQVTMMFWYRQQPGQSLTLIATANQGSEATYESGFVIDKFPISRPNLTFSTLTVSNMSPEDSSIYLCSVGAEAFFGQGTRLTVV.

This chain connects TRBV6-6 to TRBJ1-6; 8 bases agree with TRBD1. The length of the CDR3 is 15 residues. Looked up from germline, CDR1 is MNHNY and CDR2 is SVGAGI (reference sequence). V was pared by 5 bases and J by 9 bases, with 9 bases of the junction left unmatched. CDR3 sequence: CASSPDRARRSPLHF. The CDR3 DNA reads as TGTGCCAGCAGTCCGGACAGGGCACGTCGTTCACCCCTCCACTTT.

The J gene is TRBJ2-1, the V gene TRBV18; D unresolved. The V end was cut by 6 bases, the J end by 7 bases, with 16 bases between. The CDR3 runs 14 residues. Germline V CDR1 and CDR2: KGHSH, LQKENI. The CDR3, as DNA: TGTGCCAGCTCCCGTCTCGATGTAGGGAATGAGCAGTTCTTC. It is translated as CASSRLDVGNEQFF.

This chain joins TRBV4-1 and TRBJ1-2; 7 bases align to TRBD1. V lost 4 bases, J lost 4 bases, and 9 bases stayed unmatched. Germline-derived CDR1 and CDR2 are MGHRA and YSYEKL. The CDR3 length is 15 residues. The CDR3 sequence: CASSPHRQGSYGYTF. CDR3 bases: TGCGCCAGCAGCCCGCACAGACAGGGAAGCTATGGCTACACCTTC.

J is TRBJ2-1 and V is TRBV30, with unresolved D. CDR1 GTSNPN and CDR2 SVGIG come from the germline V gene (reference sequence). V lost 2 bases, J lost 0 bases, and 8 bases lay in between. The CDR3 has 14 amino acids. The CDR3 is CAWSLESSYNEQFF. The CDR3 coding sequence is TGTGCCTGGAGTTTGGAGTCCTCCTACAATGAGCAGTTCTTC. Variable domain in full (rest from reference TRBV30 and TRBJ2-1): SQTIHQWPATLVQPVGSPLSLECTVEGTSNPNLYWYRQAAGRGLQLLFYSVGIGQISSEVPQNLSASRPQDRQFILSSKKLLLSDSGFYLCAWSLESSYNEQFFGPGTRLTVL.

The V call is TRBV25-1, the J call TRBJ1-5, with a possible D match to TRBD1 (6 bases). The germline CDR1 and CDR2 sequences are MGHDK and SYGVNS. Deletions cut 6 bases from V and 4 bases from J, with 16 bases between. The CDR3 runs 15 residues. For the CDR3, the DNA is TGTGCCAGCAGCCAGAGCGGGACAACAAATCAGCCCCAGCATTTT. Its protein product is CASSQSGTTNQPQHF. Filled out from reference TRBV25-1 and TRBJ1-5, the complete variable domain reads EADIYQTPRYLVIGTGKKITLECSQTMGHDKMYWYQQDPGMELHLIHYSYGVNSTEKGDLSSESTVSRIRTEHFPLTLESARPSHTSQYLCASSQSGTTNQPQHFGDGTRLSIL.

The CDR3 reads CASSRTSGSYNEQFF. The CDR3 DNA reads as TGTGCCAGCAGCCGGACTAGCGGCTCCTACAATGAGCAGTTCTTC. The chain recombines TRBV11-2 with TRBJ2-1, with TRBD2 identical over 10 bases. This CDR3 spans 15 amino acids. V lost 5 bases and J lost 0; bases outside the gene matches: 1. The V gene's germline CDR1 is SGHAT and CDR2 FQNNGV.

The chain joins TRBV18 to TRBJ2-7, with 9 bases lining up with TRBD2. The germline CDR1 and CDR2 sequences are KGHSH and LQKENI. Trimming removed 0 bases from V and 5 bases from J; junction bases left unmatched: 5. The CDR3 is 15 amino acids. CDR3 amino acids: CASSPPSGGRNEQYF. The CDR3 region has the DNA TGTGCCAGCTCACCACCCAGCGGGGGGCGCAACGAGCAGTACTTC.

The chain has TRBV5-6 and TRBJ2-3; D unclear. The CDR3 runs to 16 residues. From germline, CDR1 is SGHDT and CDR2 YYEEEE. The V gene lost 0 bases and the J gene lost 9 bases, with 20 bases spanning the gap. In DNA, the CDR3 is TGTGCCAGCAGCTTGGCTCTGGGTGGAAGCACACGGACGCAGTATTTT. Its protein product is CASSLALGGSTRTQYF.

This clone was counted at least ten times. This CDR3 reads CASSIQGTREQYF. Written as DNA, the CDR3 is TGTGCCAGCAGTATCCAGGGGACGCGGGAGCAGTACTTC. This rearrangement joins TRBV6-5 to TRBJ2-7, with D possibly TRBD1 on 6 matching bases. The CDR3 has 13 residues. The germline gives CDR1 MNHEY, CDR2 SVGAGI. Trimming took off 5 bases at V and 7 bases at J, with 15 bases between the two ends.

V gene TRBV28 combines with J gene TRBJ2-5; TRBD2 might be the D (5 bases). There are 16 residues in the CDR3. V was shortened by 1 base and J by 0 bases, with 12 bases between the two germline ends. Germline V gene data show CDR1 as MDHEN and CDR2 as SYDVKM. In DNA, the CDR3 is TGTGCCAGCAGTTTATCTCCGGTAGCGAACCAAGAGACCCAGTACTTC. It codes for CASSLSPVANQETQYF.

Written as DNA, the CDR3 is TGCGCCAGCAGCCAATACACTCAGAATCAGCCCCAGCATTTT. It is translated as CASSQYTQNQPQHF. The chain uses TRBV4-1 and TRBJ1-5; D not resolved. Germline V gene lookup returns CDR1 MGHRA and CDR2 YSYEKL. This CDR3 comprises 14 residues. V was trimmed by 2 bases and J by 4 bases, leaving 9 bases between them.

The chain is built from TRBV4-1 and TRBJ1-2; 9 bases agree with TRBD1. V was pared by 3 bases and J by 4 bases, with 15 bases of the junction left unmatched. CDR3 length equals 18 residues. CDR1 MGHRA and CDR2 YSYEKL come from the germline V gene. The CDR3 protein is CASSQKVPGTGTIYGYTF. CDR3 nucleotides: TGCGCCAGCAGCCAGAAGGTCCCCGGGACAGGGACAATCTATGGCTACACCTTC.

The chain uses TRBV7-9 and TRBJ2-1; D is uncertain. CDR3 length: 14 residues. V lost 3 bases to trimming and J lost 0 bases, with 6 bases between them. The germline CDR1 and CDR2 sequences are SEHNR and FQNEAQ (reference sequence). The DNA for the CDR3 is TGTGCCAGCAGCTTCCTAAGCTCCTACAATGAGCAGTTCTTC. The encoded protein is CASSFLSSYNEQFF.

The V call is TRBV14, the J call TRBJ2-2; D possibly corresponds to TRBD2 (5 bases). CDR3 size: 14 residues. Germline CDR1 reads SGHDN; CDR2 reads FVKESK. Trimming removed 5 bases from V and 7 bases from J, with 14 bases in between. This chain's CDR3 is CASSGFWSGGELFF. The CDR3 region has the DNA TGTGCCAGCAGCGGTTTTTGGAGCGGCGGGGAGCTGTTTTTT.

The CDR3, as DNA: TGTGCCACTTCAATCGCGGGCTCCTACAATGAGCAGTTCTTC. Its translation: CATSIAGSYNEQFF. V gene TRBV19 combines with J gene TRBJ2-1, with a possible D match to TRBD2 (5 bases). The CDR3 is made up of 14 amino acids. Germline values: CDR1 LNHDA, CDR2 SQIVND (reference sequence). Trimming removed 10 bases from V and 0 bases from J, with 13 bases in between.